This TCR beta chain was obtained from a study of Graves' ophthalmopathy and Graves' hyperthyroidism. In the study overall: The authors collected peripheral blood at initial diagnosis, before any treatment.

This clonotype was seen repeatedly, ten times or more. The antigen is unknown. A follow-up of 18 months without ophthalmopathy meant that hyperthyroidism was stable. PBMCs came from approximately 10 ml of fresh peripheral blood. The CDR3 has 14 amino acids. V was clipped by 6 bases and J by 0 bases, with 15 bases between them. Germline CDR1 and CDR2: DFQATT and SNEGSKA (reference sequence). Study-wide points: At just under 71% sensitivity and over 72% specificity, the model predicted progression of the ophthalmopathy.

Scientists amplified the TCR beta CDR3 regions from RNA transcripts. HTBI primers were used in a first-round RT-PCR, which preceded a second-round multiplex PCR. TCRdb passed the multiplex PCR reads through MiXCR, listing each CDR3 protein once. Among roughly 400,000 distinct CDR3 sequences listed, about a sixth were seen once. Sequencing was done on a sample of peripheral blood. The rearrangement uses TRBV20-1 and TRBJ2-7; a weak D match, TRBD1 (5 bases). The TCR comes from an adult woman with stable Graves' hyperthyroidism. CDR3 DNA: TGCAGTGCCGCGACAGCCGTCGGCTCCTACGAGCAGTACTTC. Amino acids: CSAATAVGSYEQYF.